This T cell receptor (beta chain) was sequenced during a study of blood T cell repertoires in COVID-19. Study details: T cells, B-cell-depleted T cells, or PBMCs provided the cDNA or gDNA that served as material.

TCRdb's copy holds only in-frame clones and misses some; the assay was immunoSEQ multiplex PCR. This sample carries 95,000 to 150,000 clones, over 75% of them seen once, and the ten largest clones take 3% to 4%. The CDR3 covers 15 residues. Germline V gene data show CDR1 as LGHDT and CDR2 as YNNKEL (reference sequence). V shed 8 bases and J 2 bases; nucleotides not matched to a gene: 10. The clonotype originates from a man in his fifties or sixties with acute or convalescent COVID-19. Sequenced: peripheral blood. The chain couples TRBV3-1 (or the pseudogene TRBV3-2) to TRBJ2-3; 7 bases are a match to TRBD2. The CDR3 nucleotides are TGTGCCAGCTCCCGTGTGACTAGCCCCACAGATACGCAGTATTTT. Translating gives CASSRVTSPTDTQYF.